The 31 T cell receptor beta chains reported below all come from one sample, sequenced in a study of T-cell memory formation after mild COVID-19 (dated by TCRdb to about 2021). To prepare the library, 5' RACE was applied. The sequencing machine was an Illumina NovaSeq 6000. TCRdb applied fastp at Q25 and MiXCR to the public reads, then kept only in-frame beta chains. Rows with a matching CDR3 protein are joined into one entry that keeps the most common DNA and genes. This sample gives about 290,000 distinct CDR3 sequences in total; approximately 15% of them show up just once. In total, the top ten clones hold around a fifth of the sample. The sample consisted of PBMCs or a T cell subset sorted from them (not recorded which). The receptors derive from a man between 18 and 35 years old who had mild COVID-19 (a few samples of this study predate the infection). The sample titles of this study are shuffled in the database, so cell type and time point are left out; the donor was told from shared clones.

This clonotype occurred a few times. The J gene is TRBJ1-3, the V gene TRBV12-3 or TRBV12-4; 8 bases align to TRBD1. The CDR3 contains 15 residues. The ends lost 0 bases at V and 4 bases at J; junction bases unmatched: 2. The CDR3 is CASSLARDRGNTIYF. The CDR3 DNA follows: TGTGCCAGCAGTTTAGCGCGGGACAGGGGAAACACCATATATTTT.

The chain recombines TRBV20-1 with TRBJ1-1; no reliable D call. CDR3 length equals 11 residues. CDR1 and CDR2 (germline): DFQATT, SNEGSKA (reference sequence). The CDR3 DNA sequence: TGCAGCGCCTTCCTCGACACTGAAGCTTTCTTT. This translates into CSAFLDTEAFF.

This clonotype showed up just a few times. This chain connects TRBV7-8 to TRBJ1-1; D is unresolved. The V end lost 3 bases, the J end lost 4 bases, and 18 bases lay between the germline ends. Germline V gives CDR1 SGHVS, CDR2 FQNEAQ. This CDR3 contains 16 residues. CDR3 sequence: CASSFPKYREGTEAFF. The CDR3 DNA reads as TGTGCCAGCAGCTTTCCAAAATACCGGGAGGGCACTGAAGCTTTCTTT.

Written as DNA, the CDR3 is TGCGCCAGCAGCCAAGGACAGGGCTATGGCTACACCTTC. Translating it yields CASSQGQGYGYTF. The chain recombines TRBV4-3 with TRBJ1-2, with 7 bases fitting TRBD1. Germline V gene lookup returns CDR1 LGHNA and CDR2 YSLEER. After removal of 1 base from V and 4 bases from J, the junction contained 0 bases not matched to a gene. The CDR3 totals 13 residues.

The V call is TRBV3-1, the J call TRBJ1-2, with 9 bases lining up with TRBD1. CDR3 length: 15 amino acids. Looked up from germline, CDR1 is LGHDT and CDR2 is YNNKEL (reference sequence). The V gene end was trimmed by 4 bases and the J gene end by 8 bases; junction bases not matched to a gene: 11. The CDR3 region is CASSLSGQGSYGYTF. The DNA of the CDR3 is TGTGCCAGCAGCCTTTCGGGACAGGGATCGTACGGCTACACCTTC.

The sample holds many counts of this clonotype. The chain has TRBV10-1 and TRBJ2-2, with D perhaps matching TRBD1 (6 bases). CDR1 WNHNN and CDR2 SYGVQD come from the germline V gene (reference sequence). CDR3 length: 15 amino acids. With 5 bases removed from V and 4 bases from J, the gap between germline ends came to 14 bases. The CDR3 sequence: CASSQQGRGTGELFF. CDR3 sequence (DNA): TGCGCCAGCAGTCAACAGGGCCGGGGCACCGGGGAGCTGTTTTTT.

The J gene is TRBJ1-4, the V gene TRBV5-6; D ambiguous. This CDR3 contains 16 residues. Trimming took off 4 bases at V and 0 bases at J, with 13 bases between the two ends. Germline-derived CDR1 and CDR2 are SGHDT and YYEEEE. The CDR3 sequence: CASSPGIGATNEKLFF. CDR3 nucleotides: TGTGCCAGCAGCCCAGGAATAGGAGCAACTAATGAAAAACTGTTTTTT. Drawing the rest from reference TRBV5-6 and TRBJ1-4, the complete variable domain is DAGVTQSPTHLIKTRGQQVTLRCSPKSGHDTVSWYQQALGQGPQFIFQYYEEEERQRGNFPDRFSGHQFPNYSSELNVNALLLGDSALYLCASSPGIGATNEKLFFGSGTQLSVL.

The gene calls are TRBV5-1 and TRBJ2-3; maybe TRBD2 (5 bases). This CDR3 is built from 12 residues. Germline V gives CDR1 SGHRS, CDR2 YFSETQ. V dropped 4 bases and J dropped 5 bases, with 8 bases sitting between them. The CDR3 region is CASSNEGDTQYF. In nucleotides, the CDR3 is TGCGCCAGCAGCAATGAGGGAGATACGCAGTATTTT. Using reference TRBV5-1 and TRBJ2-3 for the parts outside the CDR3, the full variable domain is KAGVTQTPRYLIKTRGQQVTLSCSPISGHRSVSWYQQTPGQGLQFLFEYFSETQRNKGNFPGRFSGRQFSNSRSEMNVSTLELGDSALYLCASSNEGDTQYFGPGTRLTVL.

This chain links TRBV5-4 with TRBJ2-5, with D hard to call. The CDR3 contains 15 residues. The V gene lost 5 bases and the J gene lost 1 base, with 15 bases spanning the gap. CDR1 and CDR2 (germline): SGHNT, YYREEE (reference sequence). CDR3 region: CASSPDLVTQETQYF. The CDR3 DNA reads as TGTGCCAGCAGTCCAGACTTAGTAACCCAAGAGACCCAGTACTTC. Variable domain in full (rest from reference TRBV5-4 and TRBJ2-5): ETGVTQSPTHLIKTRGQQVTLRCSSQSGHNTVSWYQQALGQGPQFIFQYYREEENGRGNFPPRFSGLQFPNYSSELNVNALELDDSALYLCASSPDLVTQETQYFGPGTRLLVL.

The chain has TRBV10-3 and TRBJ2-2, with a possible D match to TRBD2 (6 bases). V lost 3 bases and J 7 bases, leaving 15 bases between the germline ends. The CDR3 spans 15 residues. Germline-derived CDR1 and CDR2 are ENHRY and SYGVKD. Here the CDR3 DNA reads TGTGCCATCAGTGATTGGAGCGGGCTCAACGGGGAGCTGTTTTTT. Amino acid sequence: CAISDWSGLNGELFF.

This clonotype has just a few counts. The chain has TRBV11-1 and TRBJ1-3; weak D call: TRBD1 (6 bases). The V gene's germline CDR1 is SGHAT and CDR2 FQDESV (reference sequence). The ends were cut back, 5 bases at V and 5 bases at J, with 13 bases in the middle. CDR3 size: 14 residues. Written as DNA, the CDR3 is TGTGCCAGCAGCGCGGGGACAAGGAGAAACACCATATATTTT. Translating gives CASSAGTRRNTIYF.

This CDR3 is CASSYAGAEAFF. CDR3 sequence (DNA): TGTGCCAGCAGTTACGCGGGGGCTGAAGCTTTCTTT. The chain recombines TRBV6-2 or TRBV6-3 with TRBJ1-1, with D possibly TRBD1 on 5 matching bases. The CDR3 extends over 12 amino acids. Per germline, CDR1 MNHEY and CDR2 SVGEGT. V was cut by 2 bases and J by 6 bases, with 7 bases left in between.

This sequence joins TRBV7-2 and TRBJ2-5; D call uncertain. CDR3 length: 14 residues. The V end was cut by 7 bases, the J end by 5 bases, with 17 bases between. Looked up from germline, CDR1 is SGHTA and CDR2 is FQGNSA. CDR3 DNA: TGTGCCAGCACCCCGAACGTGGTCGCGGAGACCCAGTACTTC. Protein sequence: CASTPNVVAETQYF.

V usage is TRBV5-5 and J usage is TRBJ2-5, with 15 bases lining up with TRBD2. Germline V gene data show CDR1 as SGHKS and CDR2 as YYEKEE (reference sequence). This CDR3 is built from 17 residues. V shed 3 bases and J 5 bases; nucleotides not matched to a gene: 8. The CDR3 nucleotides read TGTGCCAGCAGCTCAGGGACTAGCGGGGGGTTCAGGGAGACCCAGTACTTC. Translation gives CASSSGTSGGFRETQYF.

The chain couples TRBV7-8 to TRBJ2-1, with unresolved D. The CDR3 length is 12 residues. The V gene's germline CDR1 is SGHVS and CDR2 FQNEAQ. V was pared by 4 bases and J by 7 bases, with 8 bases between. The CDR3, as DNA: TGTGCCAGCAGCTCCAGTTTGAATGAGCAGTTCTTC. Amino acids: CASSSSLNEQFF.

The V and J genes are TRBV6-6 and TRBJ2-2, with 10 bases aligning to TRBD1. The V and J ends lost 2 bases and 3 bases, in that order; junction bases with no gene match: 3. The germline CDR1 and CDR2 sequences are MNHNY and SVGAGI (reference sequence). The CDR3 contains 16 residues. The CDR3: CASSYPGTGDTGELFF. DNA of the CDR3: TGTGCCAGCAGTTACCCTGGGACAGGGGACACCGGGGAGCTGTTTTTT.

This clonotype was counted between two and nine times. This rearrangement joins TRBV15 to TRBJ2-1; 11 bases are shared with TRBD2. V lost 0 bases and J lost 5; bases outside the gene matches: 6. Per germline, CDR1 LNHNV and CDR2 YYDKDF (reference sequence). This CDR3 is built from 17 residues. The CDR3 protein is CATSRDLAGGVNNEQFF. Written as DNA, the CDR3 is TGTGCCACCAGCAGAGACCTAGCGGGGGGCGTGAACAATGAGCAGTTCTTC.

This clonotype was counted between two and nine times. This chain links TRBV5-1 with TRBJ1-2, with D possibly being TRBD1 (6 bases). The CDR3 sequence is 11 residues long. Trimming pared 7 bases from V and 4 bases from J, leaving 8 bases between. CDR1 and CDR2 from the germline V gene are SGHRS and YFSETQ. The CDR3 sequence: CASRDIYGYTF. In DNA form, the CDR3 reads TGCGCCAGCCGGGACATCTATGGCTACACCTTC.

This clonotype turned up a few times. The chain is built from TRBV6-5 and TRBJ1-6; the D gene is possibly TRBD1 (5 bases). The CDR3 runs 14 residues. CDR1 and CDR2 (germline): MNHEY, SVGAGI. V was shortened by 7 bases and J by 8 bases, with 15 bases between the two germline ends. The CDR3, as DNA: TGTGCCAGCAAAGTGACCAGGGTCGATTCACCCCTCCACTTT. Protein product: CASKVTRVDSPLHF.

This CDR3 reads CASGLTGAGGAQHF. The CDR3 DNA sequence: TGTGCTAGTGGCCTTACAGGGGCCGGTGGGGCCCAGCATTTT. The genes are TRBV12-5 and TRBJ1-5, with TRBD1 identical over 7 bases. Germline CDR1 and CDR2: LGHNT and FRNRAP. CDR3 length: 14 residues. Losses at the gene ends were 6 bases for V and 11 bases for J; bases not matched to a gene: 13. The full variable domain, completed using reference TRBV12-5 and TRBJ1-5, is DARVTQTPRHKVTEMGQEVTMRCQPILGHNTVFWYRQTMMQGLELLAYFRNRAPLDDSGMPKDRFSAEMPDATLATLKIQPSEPRDSAVYFCASGLTGAGGAQHFGDGTRLSIL.

Only a few counts were recorded for this clonotype. The chain combines TRBV6-6 with TRBJ2-7, with TRBD2 as a possible D gene (5 bases). Trimming removed 4 bases from V and 3 bases from J, with 13 bases in between. The CDR3 runs 14 residues. Germline-derived CDR1 and CDR2 are MNHNY and SVGAGI (reference sequence). The CDR3 protein is CASSLSGPGYEQYV. CDR3 DNA sequence: TGTGCCAGCAGTTTAAGCGGACCTGGCTACGAGCAGTACGTC.

There are a few counts of this clonotype. The rearrangement uses TRBV20-1 and TRBJ1-6; 7 bases match TRBD1. The CDR3 length is 13 residues. V shed 5 bases and J 10 bases; nucleotides not matched to a gene: 8. CDR1 is DFQATT and CDR2 is SNEGSKA in the germline V gene (reference sequence). The CDR3 DNA reads as TGCAGTGCTTTTGACAGGGTAGTCTCACCCCTCCACTTT. Protein sequence: CSAFDRVVSPLHF.

The J gene is TRBJ2-2, the V gene TRBV7-9; D perhaps matches TRBD1 (6 bases). The CDR3 spans 15 residues. Germline assignment: CDR1 SEHNR and CDR2 FQNEAQ (reference sequence). The V end lost 5 bases, the J end lost 8 bases, and 18 bases lay between the germline ends. CDR3 protein: CASSPRDTNEGELFF. The CDR3 DNA is TGTGCCAGCAGCCCCCGGGACACGAATGAGGGGGAGCTGTTTTTT.

This clonotype was seen repeatedly, ten times or more. J is TRBJ2-3 and V is TRBV5-5; 9 nucleotides line up with TRBD2. This CDR3 has 15 amino acids. Germline CDR1 is SGHKS and CDR2 is YYEKEE (reference sequence). V was clipped by 0 bases and J by 4 bases; unmatched bases: 3. CDR3 nucleotides: TGTGCCAGCAGCTTGGTTAGCGGGGGAGCAGATACGCAGTATTTT. It translates to CASSLVSGGADTQYF.

This chain uses TRBV15 with TRBJ1-5; a possible D gene is TRBD1 (6 bases). The V gene's germline CDR1 is LNHNV and CDR2 YYDKDF (reference sequence). The CDR3 loop spans 15 amino acids. V lost 1 base and J lost 9, with 16 bases in between. The CDR3 DNA sequence: TGTGCCACCAGCAGAGGGGGGCAGGGCCTCTGGCCCCAGCATTTT. Translating gives CATSRGGQGLWPQHF. The whole variable domain, remainder taken from reference TRBV15 and TRBJ1-5, is DAMVIQNPRYQVTQFGKPVTLSCSQTLNHNVMYWYQQKSSQAPKLLFHYYDKDFNNEADTPDNFQSRRPNTSFCFLDIRSPGLGDTAMYLCATSRGGQGLWPQHFGDGTRLSIL.

This sequence joins TRBV7-2 and TRBJ1-6, with TRBD1 matching over 10 bases. Looked up from germline, CDR1 is SGHTA and CDR2 is FQGNSA. The CDR3 extends over 15 amino acids. V lost 5 bases, J lost 5 bases, and 3 bases stayed unmatched. The chain's CDR3 is CASSTGTGDNSPLHF. The DNA for the CDR3 is TGTGCCAGCAGCACCGGGACAGGGGATAATTCACCCCTCCACTTT.

The CDR3 region is CASSVAGADTDTQYF. CDR3 bases: TGTGCCAGCAGCGTAGCGGGGGCCGACACAGATACGCAGTATTTT. V usage is TRBV6-4 and J usage is TRBJ2-3, with 9 nucleotides matching TRBD2. The CDR3 contains 15 residues. Per the germline V gene, CDR1 is MRHNA and CDR2 is SNTAGT. V was clipped by 6 bases and J by 2 bases; unmatched bases: 6.

The chain combines TRBV27 with TRBJ1-1; 7 nucleotides line up with TRBD1. Trimming cost V 8 bases and J 2 bases; bases outside gene matches: 8. This CDR3 has 14 residues. The V gene's germline CDR1 is MNHEY and CDR2 SMNVEV (reference sequence). In DNA form, the CDR3 reads TGTGCCAGCGGAACCCGGGACAGCAACACTGAAGCTTTCTTT. Translating gives CASGTRDSNTEAFF.

Many counts were recorded for this clonotype. J is TRBJ2-4 and V is TRBV6-1; D tentatively fits TRBD1 or TRBD2 (5 bases each). V lost 4 bases and J 0 bases, leaving 16 bases between the germline ends. Germline V gene data show CDR1 as MNHNS and CDR2 as SASEGT. This CDR3 has 17 amino acids. The CDR3 protein is CASSGAVRGLAKNIQYF. The CDR3 DNA reads as TGTGCCAGCAGTGGCGCTGTCCGGGGCCTAGCCAAAAACATTCAGTACTTC.

The chain recombines TRBV19 with TRBJ2-3; TRBD1 is a possible D gene (6 bases). The CDR3 runs to 14 residues. CDR1 LNHDA and CDR2 SQIVND come from the germline V gene (reference sequence). Trimming removed 6 bases at V and 1 base at J, with 11 bases between. The CDR3 reads CASSRGIGTDTQYF. CDR3 DNA: TGTGCCAGTAGCAGGGGCATTGGCACAGATACGCAGTATTTT.

The table lists this clonotype with a few counts. This chain links TRBV7-6 with TRBJ2-3; D is uncertain. CDR1 is SGHVS, CDR2 FNYEAQ, per germline. V lost 4 bases and J 4 bases, leaving 6 bases between the germline ends. This CDR3 contains 12 residues. The CDR3 loop is CASSSRSDTQYF. The CDR3 coding sequence is TGTGCCAGCAGCTCGAGATCAGATACGCAGTATTTT.